The clone carrying this T cell receptor beta chain was observed a handful of times. Its antigen remains unidentified. This specimen belongs to a study of post-analysis software for immune sequencing data. About the study: The patients showed relapsing-remitting, secondary progressive and progressive-relapsing multiple sclerosis courses.

Prepared libraries of TCR beta cDNA carried unique molecular identifiers. TCRdb independently ran MiXCR on the PCR reads; one entry per CDR3 protein. The sample records 430,000 or so distinct CDR3 sequences, about 40% being singletons. The germline CDR1 and CDR2 sequences are MNHEY and SVGAGI. Deletions cut 0 bases from V and 5 bases from J, with 11 bases between. CDR3 length: 15 residues. Study results and caveats: In patients, about 5 TRBV segments were more frequent than in controls, with TRBV5-6, TRBV5-1 and TRBV20-1 among them.

The sequence derives from a girl aged 2 to 9 with multiple sclerosis. Sequencing used blood. V gene TRBV6-5 combines with J gene TRBJ2-1; TRBD2 is a possible D gene (6 bases). The CDR3: CASSYSEGAHNEQFF. CDR3 bases: TGTGCCAGCAGTTACTCGGAGGGAGCTCACAATGAGCAGTTCTTC.